These 20 T cell receptor beta chains were all obtained from the same sample, sequenced in a study of naive and memory T cell subsets. An oligonucleotide containing a UMI was ligated to the 3' end of TCR cDNA. The SP2 primer and nested alpha and beta constant region primers amplified ligated cDNA in four rounds. MiXCR, run by TCRdb on the 5' RACE reads, gives a single entry per CDR3 protein. The repertoire holds some 60,000 distinct CDR3 sequences, with 7.6% as singletons. The receptors were sampled from a female donor in good health.

This clonotype was observed at least ten times. This chain uses TRBV2 with TRBJ2-3; D not resolved. Deletions cut 2 bases from V and 2 bases from J, with 5 bases between. Germline values: CDR1 SNHLY, CDR2 FYNNEI. There are 13 residues in the CDR3. CDR3 region: CASSELDTDTQYF. CDR3 DNA: TGTGCCAGCAGTGAATTGGACACAGATACGCAGTATTTT.

This clonotype was picked up a small number of times. V and J are TRBV3-1 and TRBJ2-3; TRBD2 aligns across 7 bases. The V gene's germline CDR1 is LGHDT and CDR2 YNNKEL (reference sequence). Trimming cost V 7 bases and J 2 bases; bases outside gene matches: 6. The CDR3 sequence is 14 residues long. DNA for the CDR3: TGTGCCAGCAACTTGCGGGGGTTCACAGATACGCAGTATTTT. It specifies CASNLRGFTDTQYF.

This clonotype was picked up many times. This chain connects TRBV7-3 to TRBJ1-2; the D gene is possibly TRBD1 (5 bases). Between the trimmed V and J ends, which lost 1 base and 13 bases, there was a span of 19 bases. This CDR3 spans 14 amino acids. Germline CDR1 is SGHTA and CDR2 is FQGTGA. The CDR3 DNA is TGTGCCAGCAGCTTAATGGGCAGGGAGGCAGCTCCCACCTTC. This translates into CASSLMGREAAPTF.

This clonotype appeared a few times. The DNA of the CDR3 is TGTGCCAGCAGCGGGGACGGGTCCAATACGCAGTATTTT. Residues: CASSGDGSNTQYF. This chain uses TRBV2 with TRBJ2-3; possibly TRBD1 or TRBD2 for D (5 bases each). Deletions cut 6 bases from V and 7 bases from J, with 14 bases between. CDR3 length: 13 amino acids. Germline V lookup: CDR1 SNHLY, CDR2 FYNNEI.

This clonotype appeared many times. The chain combines TRBV7-6 with TRBJ1-2; unclear D gene. This CDR3 has 13 residues. Trimming removed 6 bases from V and 1 base from J, with 9 bases in between. Germline CDR1 reads SGHVS; CDR2 reads FNYEAQ. CDR3 coding DNA: TGTGCCAGCAGTTCCGACCATAACTATGGCTACACCTTC. It yields the protein CASSSDHNYGYTF.

This clonotype was found many times. The CDR3 nucleotides are TGTGCCAGCAGTTACCCACCCGGGACAGGGGGCGGCTATGGCTACACCTTC. Encoded protein: CASSYPPGTGGGYGYTF. This chain joins TRBV6-5 and TRBJ1-2, with 12 bases lining up with TRBD1. Germline values: CDR1 MNHEY, CDR2 SVGAGI. J gave up 4 bases and V 2 bases, and 8 bases lay outside the gene matches. This CDR3 contains 17 residues.

This clonotype was counted between two and nine times. At one boundary the junction diverges from the germline segment, which might be a read error. This rearrangement joins TRBV4-3 to TRBJ1-2; D unclear. The CDR3 covers 14 residues. Germline CDR1 LGHNA, CDR2 YSLEER. The CDR3 sequence: CASSQVVGFGGDTF. The CDR3 nucleotides are TGCGCCAGCAGCCAAGTCGTCGGGTTCGGTGGCGACACCTTC.

This clonotype was picked up many times. This chain links TRBV4-3 with TRBJ1-1; D is uncertain. CDR1 is LGHNA, CDR2 YSLEER, per germline. The CDR3 has 14 amino acids. V was trimmed by 2 bases and J by 7 bases, leaving 14 bases between them. DNA of the CDR3: TGCGCCAGCAGCCAATATGAAACGGACCGTGAAGCTTTCTTT. It translates to CASSQYETDREAFF.

This clonotype was observed many times. The chain has TRBV5-1 and TRBJ1-4; D is ambiguous. Trimming took 1 base from V and 8 from J, leaving 9 bases between them. The CDR3 loop spans 13 amino acids. CDR1 SGHRS and CDR2 YFSETQ come from the germline V gene. CDR3 sequence (DNA): TGCGCCAGCAGCTTGACCCTTTCCGAAAAACTGTTTTTT. It codes for CASSLTLSEKLFF.

The chain has TRBV12-3 or TRBV12-4 and TRBJ2-5, with 7 bases matching TRBD1. This CDR3 comprises 15 residues. With V trimmed by 0 bases and J by 5 bases, 6 bases remained unmatched. The chain's CDR3 is CASSLAQGGRETQYF. In DNA, the CDR3 is TGTGCCAGCAGTTTAGCTCAAGGGGGCCGGGAGACCCAGTACTTC.

This clonotype was seen repeatedly, ten times or more. The CDR3 coding sequence is TGTGCCAGCGCGGAGGGACAGCTACTTAATCAGCCCCAGCATTTT. Translating it yields CASAEGQLLNQPQHF. The chain joins TRBV6-1 to TRBJ1-5; 7 bases agree with TRBD1. J was trimmed by 4 bases and V by 8 bases; bases with no gene match: 11. This CDR3 spans 15 amino acids. Germline loops: CDR1 MNHNS, CDR2 SASEGT.

This rearrangement joins TRBV27 to TRBJ1-1; D is uncertain. Per germline, CDR1 MNHEY and CDR2 SMNVEV (reference sequence). The CDR3 consists of 13 residues. The V gene lost 4 bases and the J gene lost 8 bases, with 14 bases spanning the gap. The CDR3 protein is CASSSRSFREAFF. In DNA form, the CDR3 reads TGTGCCAGCAGTTCACGGTCCTTTCGGGAAGCTTTCTTT.

This clonotype has a count of ten or more. This sequence joins TRBV12-3 or TRBV12-4 and TRBJ2-1, with 9 bases aligning to TRBD2. CDR3 size: 18 residues. Germline trimming cut 3 bases from V and 4 bases from J; bases unmatched to any gene: 13. Here the CDR3 reads CASSFWRGGFQTYNEQFF. The DNA of the CDR3 is TGTGCCAGCAGTTTTTGGCGGGGGGGCTTTCAGACATACAATGAGCAGTTCTTC.

This clonotype was counted at least ten times. The chain employs TRBV18 and TRBJ1-3, with unresolved D. The V gene lost 3 bases and the J gene lost 0 bases, with 12 bases spanning the gap. The CDR3 contains 16 residues. CDR1 and CDR2 (germline): KGHSH, LQKENI. The CDR3 sequence is CASSPLDSRSGNTIYF. The CDR3, as DNA: TGTGCCAGCTCACCTCTCGACTCCCGCTCTGGAAACACCATATATTTT.

V is TRBV29-1 and J is TRBJ2-7, with D possibly being TRBD1 (5 bases). The V gene lost 4 bases and the J gene lost 3 bases, with 10 bases spanning the gap. Germline loops: CDR1 SQVTM, CDR2 ANQGSEA. This CDR3 has 12 residues. The CDR3 sequence: CSVAQVGYEQYF. CDR3 nucleotide sequence: TGCAGCGTTGCACAGGTGGGCTACGAGCAGTACTTC.

This clonotype has a single count. Compared with germline, one end of the junction differs, possibly owing to a read error. The J gene is TRBJ1-2, the V gene TRBV2; maybe TRBD1 (5 bases). CDR1 and CDR2 from the germline V gene are SNHLY and FYNNEI. There are 14 residues in the CDR3. CDR3 DNA sequence: TGTGCCAGCAGGAGACAGCTCTGGGGCTATGGCGACACCTTC. Residues: CASRRQLWGYGDTF.

This chain uses TRBV12-3 or TRBV12-4 with TRBJ2-7, with D tentatively TRBD1 (5 bases). The CDR3 length is 13 residues. V shed 3 bases and J shed 6 bases, with 12 bases lying between them. CDR3: CASSFWAQGEQYF. The CDR3 coding sequence is TGTGCCAGCAGTTTCTGGGCTCAGGGCGAGCAGTACTTC.

At least ten counts were recorded for this clonotype. This chain joins TRBV20-1 and TRBJ1-1; 7 bases are a match to TRBD1. Germline V gives CDR1 DFQATT, CDR2 SNEGSKA (reference sequence). The ends lost 0 bases at V and 3 bases at J; junction bases unmatched: 1. CDR3 length: 13 residues. CDR3 amino acids: CSARDTGDTEAFF. The CDR3 region has the DNA TGCAGTGCTAGAGATACAGGGGACACTGAAGCTTTCTTT.

J is TRBJ2-3 and V is TRBV14; D tentatively fits TRBD1 or TRBD2 (6 bases each). Deletions cut 1 base from V and 5 bases from J, with 16 bases between. CDR1 SGHDN and CDR2 FVKESK come from the germline V gene. The CDR3 is 16 amino acids. The CDR3 DNA is TGTGCCAGCAGCCAAGGGTACATACAGGGAGGAGATACGCAGTATTTT. Translated, it gives CASSQGYIQGGDTQYF. The full variable domain, rest sourced from reference TRBV14 and TRBJ2-3, is EAGVTQFPSHSVIEKGQTVTLRCDPISGHDNLYWYRRVMGKEIKFLLHFVKESKQDESGMPNNRFLAERTGGTYSTLKVQPAELEDSGVYFCASSQGYIQGGDTQYFGPGTRLTVL.

V is TRBV6-2 or TRBV6-3 and J is TRBJ2-4; 9 positions match TRBD2. The CDR3 is 17 amino acids. The V segment lost 5 bases and the J segment 5 bases; nucleotides outside the gene matches: 13. From germline, CDR1 is MNHEY and CDR2 SVGEGT. The CDR3 loop is CASSLDWTKRGENIQYF. The CDR3 region has the DNA TGTGCCAGCAGTCTGGACTGGACTAAGCGGGGGGAAAACATTCAGTACTTC.